Below are 5 T cell receptor beta chains sequenced from a single sample in a study of cytomegalovirus exposure and HLA in healthy donors. The primer mix had 60 Vbeta and 13 Jbeta primers. Only in-frame clones appear in the TCRdb table, and some are missing; sequencing was by immunoSEQ multiplex PCR. Among 150,000 to 200,000 clones listed, 70% to 90% were seen once. Sequenced sample: PBMCs. Receptors were obtained from a woman under 30 in good health and CMV-seronegative.

The chain employs TRBV4-1 and TRBJ1-6, with a tentative D call TRBD1 (5 bases). Trimming removed 4 bases from V and 4 bases from J, with 11 bases in between. This CDR3 contains 15 residues. Per the germline V gene, CDR1 is MGHRA and CDR2 is YSYEKL. CDR3 DNA sequence: TGCGCCAGCAGCCCTGCCAGGGTTTATAATTCACCCCTCCACTTT. Translating gives CASSPARVYNSPLHF.

The chain employs TRBV2 and TRBJ2-7; the D is unclear. Per the germline V gene, CDR1 is SNHLY and CDR2 is FYNNEI. With 4 bases removed from V and 6 bases from J, the gap between germline ends came to 13 bases. The CDR3 is 13 residues long. The CDR3, as DNA: TGTGCCAGCAGTGTCAATAGAGGCACCGAGCAGTACTTC. It is translated as CASSVNRGTEQYF.

The V gene is TRBV6-1, the J gene TRBJ2-3; D call uncertain. V shed 0 bases and J shed 2 bases, with 9 bases lying between them. The germline CDR1 and CDR2 sequences are MNHNS and SASEGT. The CDR3 has 15 amino acids. In DNA form, the CDR3 reads TGTGCCAGCAGTGAAGCGATAGAGCCCACAGATACGCAGTATTTT. The encoded protein is CASSEAIEPTDTQYF.

The genes are TRBV18 and TRBJ2-7, with 7 bases matching TRBD2. The CDR3 contains 15 residues. Germline V CDR1 and CDR2: KGHSH, LQKENI. Trimming removed 2 bases from V and 2 bases from J; junction bases left unmatched: 6. DNA for the CDR3: TGTGCCAGCTCACCAGCGACTAGCTCTACCTACGAGCAGTACTTC. Protein: CASSPATSSTYEQYF.

This rearrangement joins TRBV7-9 to TRBJ2-4; the match to TRBD1 covers 7 bases. V was pared by 5 bases and J by 12 bases, with 7 bases of the junction left unmatched. Germline V CDR1 and CDR2: SEHNR, FQNEAQ (reference sequence). The CDR3 length is 12 residues. CDR3 sequence (DNA): TGTGCCAGCAGCCATGGACAGGCCACTCAGTACTTC. This encodes CASSHGQATQYF.